This T cell receptor (beta chain) was captured in a study of blood T cell repertoires in COVID-19. Study context: The analysed material was cDNA or gDNA that came from T cells, B-cell-depleted T cells, or PBMCs.

Under the authors' procedure: Amplification of reference gene primers provided the estimated nucleated cell counts. Assay: immunoSEQ multiplex PCR; the TCRdb copy retains only in-frame clones and omits some. V and J calls plus clone size are reproduced from that table; the DNA served to infer D and trimming. The repertoire has about 250,000 clones, 88% of them found once; the top ten carry less than 3%. Individuals drawn from around 25 US areas were roughly 18 to 95 years old. Trimming shortened V by 9 bases and J by 4 bases, and 13 bases separated the two germline ends. Looked up from germline, CDR1 is LNHDA and CDR2 is SQIVND (reference sequence). The CDR3 contains 13 residues.

The sample consisted of PBMCs or T cells enriched from blood (not recorded which). The receptor was derived from a woman aged 50 to 65 who had recovered from COVID-19. The chain links TRBV19 to TRBJ2-1; a possible D gene is TRBD2 (6 bases). The CDR3 reads CASGTRRYNEQFF. The CDR3 bases are TGTGCCAGCGGGACTCGCCGGTACAATGAGCAGTTCTTC.